These 20 T cell receptor beta chains came from one sample sequenced in a study of cytomegalovirus exposure and HLA in healthy donors. The method was immunoSEQ multiplex PCR; TCRdb's version includes in-frame clones alone and lacks a portion of them. In the table there are some 140,000 clones, 80% to 90% of which are singletons. Sequencing was carried out using PBMCs. These receptors came from a woman younger than 45 in good health and CMV-seronegative.

This chain connects TRBV5-6 to TRBJ1-1, with D possibly TRBD1 on 6 matching bases. CDR3 length: 12 amino acids. Trimming left V 5 bases short and J 3 bases short, with 8 bases between. Germline V gives CDR1 SGHDT, CDR2 YYEEEE. CDR3 in amino acids: CASSEGDTEAFF. Written as DNA, the CDR3 is TGTGCCAGCAGTGAGGGGGACACTGAAGCTTTCTTT.

The genes are TRBV25-1 and TRBJ2-5; D uncertain. The CDR3 has 14 amino acids. Trimming pared 3 bases from V and 3 bases from J, leaving 11 bases between. Germline V lookup: CDR1 MGHDK, CDR2 SYGVNS. The DNA of the CDR3 is TGTGCCAGCAGTGACTACCCTAGTAAAGAGACCCAGTACTTC. Translation: CASSDYPSKETQYF. The full variable domain, with the rest looked up from reference TRBV25-1 and TRBJ2-5, is EADIYQTPRYLVIGTGKKITLECSQTMGHDKMYWYQQDPGMELHLIHYSYGVNSTEKGDLSSESTVSRIRTEHFPLTLESARPSHTSQYLCASSDYPSKETQYFGPGTRLLVL.

The rearrangement links TRBV4-1 to TRBJ1-2, with D perhaps TRBD1 (5 bases). Germline CDR1 reads MGHRA; CDR2 reads YSYEKL. V shed 0 bases and J shed 4 bases, with 21 bases lying between them. The CDR3 has 18 residues. The CDR3 here is CASSQDVQELSTTYGYTF. CDR3 nucleotide sequence: TGCGCCAGCAGCCAAGATGTACAGGAGCTCTCGACAACCTATGGCTACACCTTC.

This clone was observed a handful of times. The V and J genes are TRBV4-2 and TRBJ2-1; no reliable D call. Germline V gene lookup returns CDR1 LGHNA and CDR2 YNFKEQ. Between the trimmed V and J ends, which lost 0 bases and 0 bases, there was a span of 12 bases. The CDR3 contains 17 residues. The CDR3 loop reads CASSQDPRRSSYNEQFF. Here the CDR3 DNA reads TGTGCCAGCAGCCAAGATCCCAGACGGAGCTCCTACAATGAGCAGTTCTTC.

The chain combines TRBV30 with TRBJ1-5, with D possibly TRBD1 on 6 matching bases. Trimming removed 2 bases from V and 0 bases from J, with 8 bases in between. CDR1 is GTSNPN, CDR2 SVGIG, per germline (reference sequence). This CDR3 spans 14 amino acids. The CDR3 loop is CAWSRDNSNQPQHF. DNA for the CDR3: TGTGCCTGGAGTAGGGACAATAGCAATCAGCCCCAGCATTTT.

The chain links TRBV11-2 to TRBJ1-1, with D possibly matching TRBD1 (5 bases). V gave up 4 bases and J gave up 2 bases, with 8 bases separating them. This CDR3 is built from 13 residues. Germline V gene sequence: CDR1 SGHAT, CDR2 FQNNGV. DNA of the CDR3: TGTGCCAGCAGCTCAGGGTTAAACACTGAAGCTTTCTTT. It encodes CASSSGLNTEAFF.

This clone showed up just once. The chain has TRBV6-1 and TRBJ1-4; D remains unclear. Trimming took 2 bases from V and 0 from J, leaving 10 bases between them. Germline values: CDR1 MNHNS, CDR2 SASEGT. This CDR3 contains 16 residues. The CDR3 DNA reads TGTGCCAGCAGTGAATGGCGGATCACAACTAATGAAAAACTGTTTTTT. Translated, it gives CASSEWRITTNEKLFF.

The V and J genes are TRBV6-5 and TRBJ1-3, with D unresolved. The V and J ends lost 6 bases and 0 bases respectively, with 9 bases between them. Germline V gene data show CDR1 as MNHEY and CDR2 as SVGAGI. CDR3 length equals 14 residues. The CDR3 sequence: CASSSAGSGNTIYF. CDR3 DNA: TGTGCCAGCAGCTCGGCGGGCTCTGGAAACACCATATATTTT.

The chain joins TRBV19 to TRBJ1-3; D is undetermined. The CDR3 is 14 amino acids. Germline V gene data show CDR1 as LNHDA and CDR2 as SQIVND (reference sequence). The germline V and J ends were trimmed by 3 bases and 3 bases, with 9 bases remaining between them. CDR3 DNA sequence: TGTGCCAGTAGTATCTCGCGGTTTGGAAACACCATATATTTT. Translation gives CASSISRFGNTIYF.

CDR3 sequence (DNA): TGTGCCAGCAGCCCGGCGGGGGGGTGGAGCTCCTACGAGCAGTACTTC. Its translation is CASSPAGGWSSYEQYF. The chain is built from TRBV5-6 and TRBJ2-7, with 9 bases that match TRBD2. V lost 4 bases to trimming and J lost 0 bases; unmatched junction nucleotides: 8. The CDR3 length is 16 residues. CDR1 and CDR2 (germline): SGHDT, YYEEEE.

The chain employs TRBV7-8 and TRBJ2-1; possibly TRBD2 for D (6 bases). This CDR3 has 16 amino acids. V dropped 1 base and J dropped 4 bases, with 14 bases sitting between them. In germline, CDR1 is SGHVS, CDR2 FQNEAQ. The CDR3 DNA is TGTGCCAGCAGCTTAGTTGGAGGGACGGGATACAATGAGCAGTTCTTC. This gives the protein CASSLVGGTGYNEQFF. The complete variable domain, with remaining parts taken from reference TRBV7-8 and TRBJ2-1, reads GAGVSQSPRYKVAKRGQDVALRCDPISGHVSLFWYQQALGQGPEFLTYFQNEAQLDKSGLPSDRFFAERPEGSVSTLKIQRTQQEDSAVYLCASSLVGGTGYNEQFFGPGTRLTVL.

This clone was detected a few times. V is TRBV30 and J is TRBJ1-2; a possible D gene is TRBD1 (6 bases). Germline lookup yields CDR1 GTSNPN and CDR2 SVGIG (reference sequence). Deletions cut 3 bases from V and 5 bases from J, with 7 bases between. The CDR3 is 11 amino acids. In DNA form, the CDR3 reads TGTGCCTGGAGAGGACAGTATGGCTACACCTTC. Encoded protein: CAWRGQYGYTF.

The chain uses TRBV11-2 and TRBJ2-7; D perhaps matches TRBD2 (6 bases). CDR3 size: 13 residues. Trimming stripped 4 bases from V and 8 bases from J, with 15 bases between. Germline loops: CDR1 SGHAT, CDR2 FQNNGV. CDR3 residues: CASSSVRLGKQYF. CDR3 DNA sequence: TGTGCCAGCAGCTCCGTTCGACTAGGGAAGCAGTACTTC.

The V call is TRBV2, the J call TRBJ1-6; 8 positions match TRBD1. Germline-derived CDR1 and CDR2 are SNHLY and FYNNEI. The length of the CDR3 is 16 residues. V trimming: 4 bases; J trimming: 7 bases; junction bases outside the gene matches: 9. CDR3 amino acids: CASSGVTGARNSPLHF. The DNA for the CDR3 is TGTGCCAGCAGTGGGGTGACAGGGGCGCGAAATTCACCCCTCCACTTT. Together with reference TRBV2 and TRBJ1-6, the CDR3 gives the full variable domain: EPEVTQTPSHQVTQMGQEVILRCVPISNHLYFYWYRQILGQKVEFLVSFYNNEISEKSEIFDDQFSVERPDGSNFTLKIRSTKLEDSAMYFCASSGVTGARNSPLHFGNGTRLTVT.

This clone came up a few times. The V gene is TRBV6-1, the J gene TRBJ2-7; 8 bases are a match to TRBD2. J lost 0 bases, V lost 8 bases, and 6 bases had no gene match. Germline V gene lookup returns CDR1 MNHNS and CDR2 SASEGT. The CDR3 is 14 residues long. CDR3 in DNA: TGTGCCAGCTGCTGGACTAGCCTCTCCTACGAGCAGTACTTC. As protein: CASCWTSLSYEQYF.

This clone was counted once. This rearrangement joins TRBV4-2 to TRBJ1-1, with a weak D call TRBD1 (6 bases). The germline V gene has CDR1 LGHNA and CDR2 YNFKEQ. V was cut by 1 base and J by 7 bases, with 16 bases left in between. The CDR3 sequence is 15 residues long. Here the CDR3 DNA reads TGTGCCAGCAGCCAAGTTTGGGACACACTAGATGAAGCTTTCTTT. Amino acid sequence: CASSQVWDTLDEAFF.

The V call is TRBV5-1, the J call TRBJ1-2; TRBD1 might be the D (6 bases). Deletions cut 4 bases from V and 11 bases from J, with 12 bases between. The CDR3 is 11 amino acids. Per germline, CDR1 SGHRS and CDR2 YFSETQ. The CDR3 DNA reads as TGCGCCAGCAGCAAAGACAGGACTTACACCTTC. Its protein is CASSKDRTYTF. Full variable domain (rest looked up from reference TRBV5-1 and TRBJ1-2): KAGVTQTPRYLIKTRGQQVTLSCSPISGHRSVSWYQQTPGQGLQFLFEYFSETQRNKGNFPGRFSGRQFSNSRSEMNVSTLELGDSALYLCASSKDRTYTFGSGTRLTVV.

The chain has TRBV9 and TRBJ2-3; TRBD2 is a possible D gene (5 bases). With 1 base removed from V and 2 bases from J, the gap between germline ends came to 17 bases. The germline V gene encodes CDR1 SGDLS and CDR2 YYNGEE. This CDR3 contains 17 residues. The CDR3 here is CASSVTPDGVSTDTQYF. CDR3 nucleotide sequence: TGTGCCAGCAGCGTAACCCCCGACGGGGTCTCCACAGATACGCAGTATTTT.

The J gene is TRBJ1-1, the V gene TRBV15; tentative D call: TRBD1 (5 bases). This CDR3 has 17 residues. V shed 1 base and J shed 1 base, with 16 bases lying between them. Looked up from germline, CDR1 is LNHNV and CDR2 is YYDKDF (reference sequence). The CDR3 loop is CATSRGASGGTNTEAFF. The CDR3, as DNA: TGTGCCACCAGCAGAGGCGCCTCCGGGGGAACGAACACTGAAGCTTTCTTT.

This clone has just a few counts. J is TRBJ2-7 and V is TRBV7-8, with TRBD1 as a possible D gene (6 bases). Deletions cut 7 bases from V and 2 bases from J, with 15 bases between. Germline values: CDR1 SGHVS, CDR2 FQNEAQ. The CDR3 contains 14 residues. CDR3 residues: CASTLGTPTYEQYF. For the CDR3, the DNA is TGTGCCAGCACCCTCGGGACACCAACCTACGAGCAGTACTTC.